Shown below are 4 T cell receptor beta chains from a single sample sequenced in a study of T cell repertoires in cytomegalovirus infection. TCRdb redid the calling of the reads with MiXCR, one entry per CDR3 protein. The table lists roughly 230,000 distinct CDR3 sequences, approximately 22% of them singletons. The material sequenced was CD8+ T cells from PBMCs. All receptors derive from a human donor in good health (CMV status not recorded). Some clones in this sample may be carry-over from other donors' samples.

On this clonotype itself: A read error may be the cause here, since a much bigger clone is one base away. This rearrangement joins TRBV28 to TRBJ1-1, with a weak D call TRBD1 (6 bases). V shed 8 bases and J shed 8 bases, with 18 bases lying between them. Germline assignment: CDR1 MDHEN and CDR2 SYDVKM. The CDR3 runs 13 residues. This CDR3 is CASSRTGGAEAFF. DNA of the CDR3: TGTGCCAGCTCCCGAACGGGGGGCGCGGAAGCTTTCTTT.

This clonotype was found once. V gene TRBV20-1 combines with J gene TRBJ2-7; a weak D match, TRBD1 (6 bases). This CDR3 has 13 residues. Germline assignment: CDR1 DFQATT and CDR2 SNEGSKA (reference sequence). The CDR3 loop reads CGVPAGESYEQYF. The CDR3 DNA reads TGCGGGGTCCCGGCAGGGGAAAGCTACGAGCAGTACTTC.

J is TRBJ2-7 and V is TRBV28, with D maybe TRBD2 (6 bases). This CDR3 is built from 14 residues. Per the germline V gene, CDR1 is MDHEN and CDR2 is SYDVKM. V lost 3 bases, J lost 0 bases, and 9 bases lay in between. In DNA form, the CDR3 reads TGTGCCAGCAGTTTCCAGCGGGTCTCCTACGAGCAGTACTTC. Translating gives CASSFQRVSYEQYF.

This clonotype showed up just a few times. The chain employs TRBV20-1 and TRBJ2-3; D gene unclear. The V and J ends lost 5 bases and 0 bases respectively, with 15 bases between them. Germline loops: CDR1 DFQATT, CDR2 SNEGSKA (reference sequence). This CDR3 comprises 15 residues. CDR3 in amino acids: CSAATVQSSTDTQYF. CDR3 sequence (DNA): TGCAGTGCTGCCACAGTGCAGTCTAGCACAGATACGCAGTATTTT.